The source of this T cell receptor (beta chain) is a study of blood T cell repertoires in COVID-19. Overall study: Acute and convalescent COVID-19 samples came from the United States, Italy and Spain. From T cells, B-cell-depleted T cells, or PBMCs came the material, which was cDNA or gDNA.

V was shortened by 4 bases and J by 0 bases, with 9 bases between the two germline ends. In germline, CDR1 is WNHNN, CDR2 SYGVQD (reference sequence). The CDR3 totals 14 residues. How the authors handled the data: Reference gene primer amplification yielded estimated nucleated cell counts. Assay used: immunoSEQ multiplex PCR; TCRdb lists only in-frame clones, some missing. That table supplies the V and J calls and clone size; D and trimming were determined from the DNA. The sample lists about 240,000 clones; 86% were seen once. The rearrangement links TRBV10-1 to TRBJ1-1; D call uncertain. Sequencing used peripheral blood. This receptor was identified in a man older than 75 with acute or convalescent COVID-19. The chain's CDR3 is CASSAGSVNTEAFF. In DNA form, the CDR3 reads TGCGCCAGCAGTGCCGGGTCGGTGAACACTGAAGCTTTCTTT.